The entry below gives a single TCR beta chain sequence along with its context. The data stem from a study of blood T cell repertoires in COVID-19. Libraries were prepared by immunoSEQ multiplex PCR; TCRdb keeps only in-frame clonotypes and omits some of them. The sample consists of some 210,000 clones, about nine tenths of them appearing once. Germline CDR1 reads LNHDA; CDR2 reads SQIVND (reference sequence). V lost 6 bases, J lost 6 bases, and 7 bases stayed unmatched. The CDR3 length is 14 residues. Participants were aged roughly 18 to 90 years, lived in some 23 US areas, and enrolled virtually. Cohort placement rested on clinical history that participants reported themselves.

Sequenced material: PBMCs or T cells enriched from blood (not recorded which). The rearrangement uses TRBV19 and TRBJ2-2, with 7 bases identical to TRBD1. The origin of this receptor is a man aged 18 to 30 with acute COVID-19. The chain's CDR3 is CASSQQGIAGELFF. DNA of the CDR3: TGTGCCAGTAGCCAACAGGGGATCGCCGGGGAGCTGTTTTTT.